Each of the 23 T cell receptor beta chains below was sequenced from the same sample in a study of vaccination and CD4 T cells after COVID-19 (dated 2022 in TCRdb). Library preparation employed PCR. TCRdb shows the sequencer as Illumina iSeq 100. At the Johns Hopkins FTIC core, DNA from the cultured CD4+ T cells underwent TCR sequencing with the Oncomine TCR Beta short-read assay. TCRdb itself trimmed the public reads at Q25 with fastp, ran MiXCR and retained productive beta chains. Each entry is one CDR3 protein sequence, shown with its most common DNA and genes. This sample holds 15,000 or so distinct CDR3 sequences; about 54% were observed only once. The ten largest clones represent around 16% of the sample. According to the study, the label for this sample's treatment or condition signals: approximately nine-day PBMC culture with coronavirus spike peptide pools or control peptides (ViraFEST assay).

These receptors' targets are unknown. Sequenced material: CD4+ T cells from blood, cultured in vitro. These TCRs come from a human donor who had recovered from COVID-19.

This clonotype was seen only a few times. The rearrangement links TRBV6-1 to TRBJ1-1, with D maybe TRBD1 (6 bases). Trimming shortened V by 6 bases and J by 5 bases, and 19 bases separated the two germline ends. Germline V lookup: CDR1 MNHNS, CDR2 SASEGT. The CDR3 consists of 15 residues. The CDR3 is CASSSEPGRGTEAFF. DNA of the CDR3: TGTGCCAGCAGCTCTGAACCCGGCAGGGGAACTGAAGCTTTCTTT.

V is TRBV5-1 and J is TRBJ2-5; TRBD2 aligns across 9 bases. V lost 1 base and J lost 5; bases outside the gene matches: 6. Looked up from germline, CDR1 is SGHRS and CDR2 is YFSETQ. The CDR3 totals 15 residues. CDR3 loop: CASSLWLAGEETQYF. The CDR3 nucleotides are TGCGCCAGCAGCTTGTGGTTAGCGGGGGAGGAGACCCAGTACTTC. Using reference TRBV5-1 and TRBJ2-5 for the parts outside the CDR3, the full variable domain is KAGVTQTPRYLIKTRGQQVTLSCSPISGHRSVSWYQQTPGQGLQFLFEYFSETQRNKGNFPGRFSGRQFSNSRSEMNVSTLELGDSALYLCASSLWLAGEETQYFGPGTRLLVL.

This sequence joins TRBV18 and TRBJ1-5; unclear D gene. With 2 bases removed from V and 7 bases from J, the gap between germline ends came to 15 bases. CDR1 and CDR2 from the germline V gene are KGHSH and LQKENI. The CDR3 is 15 residues long. The CDR3 sequence: CASSPGVGRNQPQHF. DNA of the CDR3: TGTGCCAGCTCACCAGGAGTTGGCAGGAACCAGCCCCAGCATTTT.

The V and J genes are TRBV2 and TRBJ2-3, with a tentative D call TRBD2 (6 bases). Germline CDR1 reads SNHLY; CDR2 reads FYNNEI. CDR3 length: 16 amino acids. With 2 bases removed from V and 2 bases from J, the gap between germline ends came to 14 bases. Here the CDR3 reads CASSEMYTGVTDTQYF. In nucleotides, the CDR3 is TGTGCCAGCAGTGAAATGTACACGGGGGTCACAGATACGCAGTATTTT.

The chain employs TRBV2 and TRBJ1-5, with a possible D match to TRBD1 (5 bases). Trimming removed 3 bases at V and 7 bases at J, with 13 bases between. This CDR3 has 14 amino acids. Looked up from germline, CDR1 is SNHLY and CDR2 is FYNNEI. This chain's CDR3 is CASSDQGGVQPQHF. The CDR3, as DNA: TGTGCCAGCAGTGACCAGGGAGGCGTGCAGCCCCAGCATTTT.

A few counts support this clonotype. This rearrangement joins TRBV20-1 to TRBJ1-2, with unresolved D. The CDR3 contains 11 residues. V was pared by 6 bases and J by 4 bases, with 9 bases between. In germline, CDR1 is DFQATT, CDR2 SNEGSKA (reference sequence). The CDR3 protein is CSAQGGYGYTF. The CDR3 nucleotides read TGCAGTGCCCAAGGAGGCTATGGCTACACCTTC.

This chain uses TRBV4-1 with TRBJ2-5; D may match TRBD1 or TRBD2 (5 bases each). Trimming stripped 4 bases from V and 5 bases from J, with 14 bases between. The CDR3 runs 14 residues. Looked up from germline, CDR1 is MGHRA and CDR2 is YSYEKL. The CDR3 region has the DNA TGCGCCAGCAGCCTGGGACCCTCGGGGGAGACCCAGTACTTC. This codes for CASSLGPSGETQYF.

This rearrangement joins TRBV15 to TRBJ2-1; D remains unclear. Between the trimmed V and J ends, which lost 1 base and 4 bases, there was a span of 5 bases. Germline CDR1 is LNHNV and CDR2 is YYDKDF (reference sequence). This CDR3 contains 13 residues. The CDR3 region is CATSRGRYNEQFF. The CDR3 nucleotides are TGTGCCACCAGCAGAGGTCGGTACAATGAGCAGTTCTTC.

This rearrangement joins TRBV20-1 to TRBJ2-5; 11 bases are shared with TRBD2. The V gene end was trimmed by 0 bases and the J gene end by 0 bases; junction bases not matched to a gene: 9. This CDR3 spans 18 amino acids. Germline V lookup: CDR1 DFQATT, CDR2 SNEGSKA (reference sequence). The DNA for the CDR3 is TGCAGTGCTAGAGACCAACTAGCGGGAGTCGGTTACCAAGAGACCCAGTACTTC. Translated: CSARDQLAGVGYQETQYF.

This clonotype was detected once. The chain has TRBV20-1 and TRBJ2-5, with 7 bases identical to TRBD2. The V and J ends lost 5 bases and 7 bases, in that order; junction bases with no gene match: 10. The CDR3 contains 13 residues. Germline CDR1 reads DFQATT; CDR2 reads SNEGSKA (reference sequence). The CDR3 loop reads CSAPGLSLGTQYF. CDR3 nucleotides: TGCAGTGCTCCGGGACTATCGCTCGGGACCCAGTACTTC.

This sequence joins TRBV7-2 and TRBJ1-2; maybe TRBD1 (5 bases). V lost 2 bases to trimming and J lost 4 bases, with 11 bases between them. Germline values: CDR1 SGHTA, CDR2 FQGNSA. The CDR3 spans 14 residues. CDR3 protein: CASSLSQTAYGYTF. The CDR3 DNA reads TGTGCCAGCAGCTTAAGTCAGACAGCCTATGGCTACACCTTC.

The sample holds a few counts of this clonotype. The V call is TRBV7-9, the J call TRBJ1-4; TRBD1 agrees at 9 bases. Germline V gives CDR1 SEHNR, CDR2 FQNEAQ (reference sequence). Trimming took 1 base from V and 6 from J; bases not matched to a gene: 6. This CDR3 has 16 residues. In DNA form, the CDR3 reads TGTGCCAGCAGCTTAGGGAGGGGACAGGGTGATGAAAAACTGTTTTTT. It codes for CASSLGRGQGDEKLFF.

The chain recombines TRBV20-1 with TRBJ2-7; 9 nucleotides align to TRBD2. This CDR3 comprises 16 residues. CDR1 is DFQATT and CDR2 is SNEGSKA in the germline V gene (reference sequence). The V gene end was trimmed by 0 bases and the J gene end by 4 bases; junction bases not matched to a gene: 10. As DNA, the CDR3 is TGCAGTGCTAGAGATTTTTGGGCGGGAGGGGGGTACGAGCAGTACTTC. Protein sequence: CSARDFWAGGGYEQYF.

This clonotype was picked up one time. This chain connects TRBV11-1 to TRBJ2-2; weak D call: TRBD1 (8 bases). Germline values: CDR1 SGHAT, CDR2 FQDESV (reference sequence). This CDR3 spans 16 amino acids. Trimming shortened V by 4 bases and J by 5 bases, and 17 bases separated the two germline ends. CDR3 sequence reads: CASSSYRGRATGELFF. The CDR3 nucleotides are TGTGCCAGCAGCTCCTACAGGGGGAGGGCGACCGGGGAGCTGTTTTTT.

V gene TRBV6-1 combines with J gene TRBJ1-2, with no clear D. Germline V gene data show CDR1 as MNHNS and CDR2 as SASEGT. V gave up 6 bases and J gave up 0 bases, with 11 bases separating them. The CDR3 runs 14 residues. The CDR3 DNA sequence: TGTGCCAGCAGATTAAGGAGCGCTAACTATGGCTACACCTTC. Translating it yields CASRLRSANYGYTF.

This clonotype has only one observation. The chain employs TRBV23-1 and TRBJ2-7, with 8 positions matching TRBD1. TRBV23-1 is assigned to the ORF class and has an uncertain function. The CDR3 is 18 residues long. The trim removed 0 bases at V and 3 bases at J, leaving 13 bases unmatched. Here the CDR3 reads CASSQSPGGGPPHYEQYF. The CDR3 DNA reads as TGCGCCAGCAGTCAATCTCCAGGGGGCGGCCCACCCCACTACGAGCAGTACTTC.

V and J are TRBV6-1 and TRBJ1-2; the match to TRBD1 covers 9 bases. From germline, CDR1 is MNHNS and CDR2 SASEGT. V was clipped by 3 bases and J by 8 bases; unmatched bases: 7. The CDR3 has 14 residues. The CDR3 is CASSDRGQGGGYTF. DNA of the CDR3: TGTGCCAGCAGTGACAGGGGACAGGGAGGAGGCTACACCTTC.

The chain couples TRBV20-1 to TRBJ2-2; 9 nucleotides align to TRBD2. Trimming removed 1 base from V and 5 bases from J; junction bases left unmatched: 5. Germline loops: CDR1 DFQATT, CDR2 SNEGSKA (reference sequence). This CDR3 region has 15 residues. DNA of the CDR3: TGCAGTGCTAGAGGGGTGACTAGCGGAACCGGGGAGCTGTTTTTT. It encodes CSARGVTSGTGELFF.

This chain uses TRBV2 with TRBJ1-1; no firm D call. The CDR3 contains 17 residues. Trimming removed 7 bases at V and 3 bases at J, with 24 bases between. Germline CDR1 SNHLY, CDR2 FYNNEI. CDR3 region: CASIGFLSPLDYTEAFF. The CDR3 coding sequence is TGTGCCAGCATCGGGTTTCTTAGCCCCCTCGATTACACTGAAGCTTTCTTT.

In this sample, this clonotype turned up a few times. V and J are TRBV7-2 and TRBJ2-3; 12 bases are shared with TRBD2. V lost 3 bases and J lost 1; bases outside the gene matches: 2. Germline CDR1 is SGHTA and CDR2 is FQGNSA. The CDR3 consists of 16 residues. CDR3 loop: CASSFRLAGGTDTQYF. The CDR3 DNA follows: TGTGCCAGCAGCTTCCGACTAGCGGGAGGCACAGATACGCAGTATTTT.

The chain joins TRBV18 to TRBJ1-6; D unclear. This CDR3 region has 16 residues. V was trimmed by 3 bases and J by 0 bases, leaving 9 bases between them. Germline CDR1 and CDR2: KGHSH and LQKENI. In DNA form, the CDR3 reads TGTGCCAGCTCACCTACTGCAAGCTCCTATAATTCACCCCTCCACTTT. The encoded protein is CASSPTASSYNSPLHF.

The chain combines TRBV6-2 or TRBV6-3 with TRBJ2-1; D gene unclear. Germline loops: CDR1 MNHEY, CDR2 SVGEGT. CDR3 length equals 16 residues. V dropped 4 bases and J dropped 0 bases, with 13 bases sitting between them. In DNA form, the CDR3 reads TGTGCCAGCAGTTGGGCGGAAAGCAACTCCTACAATGAGCAGTTCTTC. Its translation is CASSWAESNSYNEQFF.

This clonotype was seen only once. The chain is built from TRBV25-1 and TRBJ2-1; the D gene is possibly TRBD1 (5 bases). This CDR3 region has 16 residues. Between the trimmed V and J ends, which lost 6 bases and 0 bases, there was a span of 15 bases. Germline-derived CDR1 and CDR2 are MGHDK and SYGVNS. The DNA of the CDR3 is TGTGCCAGCAGAGGGGCGTGGGGAAGCTCCTACAATGAGCAGTTCTTC. As protein: CASRGAWGSSYNEQFF. Together with reference TRBV25-1 and TRBJ2-1, the CDR3 gives the full variable domain: EADIYQTPRYLVIGTGKKITLECSQTMGHDKMYWYQQDPGMELHLIHYSYGVNSTEKGDLSSESTVSRIRTEHFPLTLESARPSHTSQYLCASRGAWGSSYNEQFFGPGTRLTVL.